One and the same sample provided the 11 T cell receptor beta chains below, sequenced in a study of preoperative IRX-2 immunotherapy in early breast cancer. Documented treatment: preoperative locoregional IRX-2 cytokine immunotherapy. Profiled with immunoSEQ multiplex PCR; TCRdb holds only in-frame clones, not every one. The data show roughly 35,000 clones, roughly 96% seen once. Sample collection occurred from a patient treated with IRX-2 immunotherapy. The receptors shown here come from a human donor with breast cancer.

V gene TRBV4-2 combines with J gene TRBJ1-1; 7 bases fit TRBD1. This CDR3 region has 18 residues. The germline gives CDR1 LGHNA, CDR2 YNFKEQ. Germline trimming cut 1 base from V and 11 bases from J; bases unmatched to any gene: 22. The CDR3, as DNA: TGTGCCAGCAGCCAAGGAACAGGGACAGCCTTCACTGCACTGGTGGCTTTCTTT. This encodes CASSQGTGTAFTALVAFF.

The CDR3 DNA reads TGTGCCACCAGGGGTTCCTACAATGAGCAGTTCTTC. It is translated as CATRGSYNEQFF. The chain carries TRBV27 and TRBJ2-1; D may be TRBD1 (6 bases). V was cut by 10 bases and J by 1 base, with 8 bases left in between. This CDR3 spans 12 amino acids. The germline V gene has CDR1 MNHEY and CDR2 SMNVEV (reference sequence).

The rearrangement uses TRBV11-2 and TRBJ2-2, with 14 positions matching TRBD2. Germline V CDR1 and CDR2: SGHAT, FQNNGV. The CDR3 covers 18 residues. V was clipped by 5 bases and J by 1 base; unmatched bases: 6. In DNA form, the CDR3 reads TGTGCCAGCAGCGCCAGGACTAGCGGGGGGTTGAACACCGGGGAGCTGTTTTTT. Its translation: CASSARTSGGLNTGELFF.

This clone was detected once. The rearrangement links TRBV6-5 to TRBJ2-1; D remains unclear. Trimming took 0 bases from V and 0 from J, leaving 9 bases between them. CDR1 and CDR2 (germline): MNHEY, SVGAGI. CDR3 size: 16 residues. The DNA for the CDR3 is TGTGCCAGCAGTTACTCGACCCCGAGCTCCTACAATGAGCAGTTCTTC. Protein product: CASSYSTPSSYNEQFF.

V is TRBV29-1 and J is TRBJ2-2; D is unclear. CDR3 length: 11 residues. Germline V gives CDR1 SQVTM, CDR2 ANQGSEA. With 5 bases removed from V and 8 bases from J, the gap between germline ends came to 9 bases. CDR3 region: CSVTLGGELFF. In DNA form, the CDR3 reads TGCAGCGTTACGTTGGGGGGGGAGCTGTTTTTT.

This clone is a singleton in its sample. The CDR3 protein is CASSLTPRGQETQYF. CDR3 sequence (DNA): TGCGCCAGCAGCCTGACTCCACGGGGTCAAGAGACCCAGTACTTC. The gene calls are TRBV5-1 and TRBJ2-5, with D tentatively TRBD2 (5 bases). This CDR3 region has 15 residues. In germline, CDR1 is SGHRS, CDR2 YFSETQ. The V end lost 4 bases, the J end lost 2 bases, and 15 bases lay between the germline ends.

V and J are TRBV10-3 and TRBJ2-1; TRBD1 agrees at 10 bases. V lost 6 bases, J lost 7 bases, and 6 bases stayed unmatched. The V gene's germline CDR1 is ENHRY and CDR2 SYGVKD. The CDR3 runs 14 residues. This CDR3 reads CAISETGGGNEQFF. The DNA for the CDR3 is TGTGCCATCAGCGAGACAGGGGGCGGAAATGAGCAGTTCTTC.

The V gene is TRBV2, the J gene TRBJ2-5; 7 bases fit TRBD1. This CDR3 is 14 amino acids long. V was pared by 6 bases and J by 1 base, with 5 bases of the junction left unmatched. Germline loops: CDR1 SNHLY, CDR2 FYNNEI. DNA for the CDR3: TGTGCCAGCAGCCGACAGGGCCTCCAAGAGACCCAGTACTTC. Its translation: CASSRQGLQETQYF.

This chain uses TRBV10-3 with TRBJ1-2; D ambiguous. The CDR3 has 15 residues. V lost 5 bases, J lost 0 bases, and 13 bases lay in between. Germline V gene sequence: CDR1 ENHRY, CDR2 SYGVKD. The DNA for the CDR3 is TGTGCCATCAGTCCCGGCCAAACAGCTAACTATGGCTACACCTTC. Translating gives CAISPGQTANYGYTF.

CDR3 sequence: CASSHEKLFF. CDR3 sequence (DNA): TGCGCCAGCAGCCATGAAAAACTGTTTTTT. The genes are TRBV4-1 and TRBJ1-4; D unresolved. CDR1 is MGHRA and CDR2 is YSYEKL in the germline V gene. The CDR3 runs to 10 residues. The V and J ends lost 3 bases and 7 bases respectively, with 0 bases between them.

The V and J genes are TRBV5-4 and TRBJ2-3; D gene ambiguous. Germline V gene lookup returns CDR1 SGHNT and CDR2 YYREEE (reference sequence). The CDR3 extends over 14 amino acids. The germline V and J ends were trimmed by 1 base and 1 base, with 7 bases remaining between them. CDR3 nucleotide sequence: TGTGCCAGCAGCTTGTTCCAGGGCACAGATACGCAGTATTTT. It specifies CASSLFQGTDTQYF.